The 9 T cell receptor beta chains given below trace back to one sample, sequenced in a study of T cell responses to AZD1222 COVID-19 vaccine. The repertoire was sequenced with immunoSEQ multiplex PCR; TCRdb's copy has only in-frame clones and lacks some. The table shows 100,000 to 150,000 clones, with 90% occurring only once. Material: peripheral blood, obtained on day 0 of MenACWY control vaccination. The receptors were gathered from an adult in good health.

The rearrangement joins TRBV10-3 to TRBJ2-1; the D gene is possibly TRBD1 (6 bases). CDR1 is ENHRY and CDR2 is SYGVKD in the germline V gene. V lost 2 bases, J lost 7 bases, and 21 bases lay in between. The CDR3 consists of 17 residues. For the CDR3, the DNA is TGTGCCATCAGTGAGAGTAGGGGGTCGACTTTTACAAATGAGCAGTTCTTC. Protein product: CAISESRGSTFTNEQFF.

The CDR3 DNA reads TGCAGCGTTGAAGGACTCCCGGGAGGGACTGAAGCTTTCTTT. It is translated as CSVEGLPGGTEAFF. The V call is TRBV29-1, the J call TRBJ1-1; no definite D call. There are 14 residues in the CDR3. Germline V gene sequence: CDR1 SQVTM, CDR2 ANQGSEA. Trimming cost V 1 base and J 5 bases, with 14 bases left between them.

V and J are TRBV11-3 and TRBJ2-3; D is unclear. CDR3 size: 14 residues. The V gene lost 1 base and the J gene lost 0 bases, with 5 bases spanning the gap. In germline, CDR1 is SGHNT, CDR2 YENEEA. The chain's CDR3 is CASSLAQSTDTQYF. CDR3 in DNA: TGTGCCAGCAGCTTAGCTCAGAGCACAGATACGCAGTATTTT. The whole variable domain, remainder taken from reference TRBV11-3 and TRBJ2-3, is EAGVVQSPRYKIIEKKQPVAFWCNPISGHNTLYWYLQNLGQGPELLIRYENEEAVDDSQLPKDRFSAERLKGVDSTLKIQPAELGDSAVYLCASSLAQSTDTQYFGPGTRLTVL.

The rearrangement uses TRBV14 and TRBJ1-2, with TRBD1 matching over 12 bases. The V and J ends lost 4 bases and 4 bases, in that order; junction bases with no gene match: 10. Germline V CDR1 and CDR2: SGHDN, FVKESK. The CDR3 is 17 residues long. CDR3 sequence: CASSPGQGATRFYGYTF. The DNA for the CDR3 is TGTGCCAGCAGCCCGGGACAGGGGGCAACGCGTTTCTATGGCTACACCTTC.

The rearrangement links TRBV20-1 to TRBJ1-1; D unclear. The CDR3 contains 11 residues. The germline V gene has CDR1 DFQATT and CDR2 SNEGSKA (reference sequence). CDR3 in DNA: TGCAGGGCTTTTAGAGGCACTGAAGCTTTCTTT. Protein sequence: CRAFRGTEAFF.

This chain connects TRBV10-1 to TRBJ1-2; tentatively, D is TRBD1 (6 bases). Between the trimmed V and J ends, which lost 2 bases and 8 bases, there was a span of 12 bases. The CDR3 covers 13 residues. The V gene's germline CDR1 is WNHNN and CDR2 SYGVQD (reference sequence). CDR3 sequence reads: CASSEARGGGYTF. The CDR3 DNA follows: TGCGCCAGCAGTGAGGCCAGGGGTGGCGGCTACACCTTC.

A few counts support this clone. The chain uses TRBV7-8 and TRBJ2-1; TRBD2 matches 10 bases. The V and J ends lost 4 bases and 1 base, in that order; junction bases with no gene match: 4. Germline V gene lookup returns CDR1 SGHVS and CDR2 FQNEAQ. The CDR3 consists of 16 residues. The chain's CDR3 is CASSSPLAGSYNEQFF. For the CDR3, the DNA is TGTGCCAGCAGCTCCCCACTAGCGGGGTCCTACAATGAGCAGTTCTTC.

About this clone: At one end, the junction sequence differs from germline, possibly due to a read error. The chain links TRBV13 to TRBJ1-3, with D possibly being TRBD1 (6 bases). CDR1 is PRHDT, CDR2 FYEKMQ, per germline (reference sequence). There are 13 residues in the CDR3. CDR3 sequence (DNA): TGTGCCAGCAGCTTAAACCGGGACACCAAAAGGGTCTTT. It translates to CASSLNRDTKRVF.

J is TRBJ1-3 and V is TRBV7-7, with a possible D match to TRBD1 (6 bases). This CDR3 spans 14 amino acids. Germline values: CDR1 SSHAT, CDR2 FNYEAQ (reference sequence). V lost 6 bases and J 4 bases, leaving 13 bases between the germline ends. The CDR3 DNA is TGTGCCAGCAGTTCAGGGGTGACCGGAAACACCATATATTTT. It encodes CASSSGVTGNTIYF.